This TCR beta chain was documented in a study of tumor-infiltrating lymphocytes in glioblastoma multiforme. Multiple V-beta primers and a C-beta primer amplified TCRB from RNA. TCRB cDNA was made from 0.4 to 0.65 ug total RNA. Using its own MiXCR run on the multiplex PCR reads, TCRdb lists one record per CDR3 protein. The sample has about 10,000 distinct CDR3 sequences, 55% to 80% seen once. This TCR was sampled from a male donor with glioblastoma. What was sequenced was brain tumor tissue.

CDR3 bases: TGTGCCAGCACCACCGAGGGGGGGCCATACGAGCAGTACTTC. Amino acid sequence: CASTTEGGPYEQYF. V gene TRBV6-1 combines with J gene TRBJ2-7; D possibly corresponds to TRBD2 (7 bases). Trimming shortened V by 7 bases and J by 4 bases, and 17 bases separated the two germline ends. This CDR3 is 14 amino acids long. Looked up from germline, CDR1 is MNHNS and CDR2 is SASEGT.